This T cell receptor beta chain was profiled in a study of cytomegalovirus exposure and HLA in healthy donors. Trimming removed 4 bases from V and 3 bases from J, with 10 bases in between. Germline V CDR1 and CDR2: SGHTA, FQGTGA. The CDR3 runs to 14 residues. Primers for the PCR totalled 60 Vbeta and 13 Jbeta. The method was immunoSEQ multiplex PCR; TCRdb's version includes in-frame clones alone and lacks a portion of them. The sample holds about 140,000 clones. The receptor's source is a male donor in good health and CMV-seronegative. The chain carries TRBV7-3 and TRBJ1-3; D is possibly TRBD1 (6 bases). The sample comprised PBMCs. This chain's CDR3 is CASSSSGVGNTIYF. The CDR3 nucleotides are TGTGCCAGCAGCTCCTCAGGGGTTGGAAACACCATATATTTT.